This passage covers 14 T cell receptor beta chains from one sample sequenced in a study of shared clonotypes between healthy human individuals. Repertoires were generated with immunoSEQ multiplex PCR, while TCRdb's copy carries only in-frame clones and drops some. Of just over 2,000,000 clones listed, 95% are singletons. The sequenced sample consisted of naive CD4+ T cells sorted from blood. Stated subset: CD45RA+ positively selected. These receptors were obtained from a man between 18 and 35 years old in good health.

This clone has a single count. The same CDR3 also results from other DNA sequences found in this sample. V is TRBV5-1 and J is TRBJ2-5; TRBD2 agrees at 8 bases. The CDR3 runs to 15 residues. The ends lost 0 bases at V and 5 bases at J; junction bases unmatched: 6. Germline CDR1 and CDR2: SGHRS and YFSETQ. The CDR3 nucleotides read TGCGCCAGCAGCTTGGCCAGCGGGGGCGGGGAGACCCAGTACTTC. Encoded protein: CASSLASGGGETQYF.

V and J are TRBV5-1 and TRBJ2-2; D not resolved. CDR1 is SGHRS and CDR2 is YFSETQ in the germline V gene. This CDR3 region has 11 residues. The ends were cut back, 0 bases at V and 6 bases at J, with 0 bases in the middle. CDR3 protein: CASSLAGELFF. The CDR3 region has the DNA TGCGCCAGCAGCTTGGCCGGGGAGCTGTTTTTT.

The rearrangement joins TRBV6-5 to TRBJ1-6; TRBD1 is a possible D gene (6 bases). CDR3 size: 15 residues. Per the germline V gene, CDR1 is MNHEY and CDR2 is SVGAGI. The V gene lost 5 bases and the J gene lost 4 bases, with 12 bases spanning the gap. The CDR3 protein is CASSQRTGYNSPLHF. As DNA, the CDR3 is TGTGCCAGCAGTCAGCGCACAGGGTATAATTCACCCCTCCACTTT.

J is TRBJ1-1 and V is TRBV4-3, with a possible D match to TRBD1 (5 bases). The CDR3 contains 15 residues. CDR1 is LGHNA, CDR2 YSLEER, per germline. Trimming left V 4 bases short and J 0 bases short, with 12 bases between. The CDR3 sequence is CASSPQGGLNTEAFF. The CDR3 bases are TGCGCCAGCAGCCCCCAGGGAGGCCTGAACACTGAAGCTTTCTTT.

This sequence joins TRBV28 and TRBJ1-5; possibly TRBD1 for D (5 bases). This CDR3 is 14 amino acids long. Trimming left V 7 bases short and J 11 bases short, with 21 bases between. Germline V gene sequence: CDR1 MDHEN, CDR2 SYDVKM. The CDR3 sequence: CASTLLAQGDTQHF. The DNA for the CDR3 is TGTGCCAGCACCCTCCTAGCGCAGGGAGACACCCAGCATTTT.

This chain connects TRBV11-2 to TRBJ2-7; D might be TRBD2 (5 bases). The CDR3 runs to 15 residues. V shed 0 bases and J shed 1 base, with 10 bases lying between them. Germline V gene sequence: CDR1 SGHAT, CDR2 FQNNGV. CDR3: CASSLDSGLSYEQYF. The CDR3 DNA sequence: TGTGCCAGCAGCTTAGATTCAGGACTTTCCTACGAGCAGTACTTC.

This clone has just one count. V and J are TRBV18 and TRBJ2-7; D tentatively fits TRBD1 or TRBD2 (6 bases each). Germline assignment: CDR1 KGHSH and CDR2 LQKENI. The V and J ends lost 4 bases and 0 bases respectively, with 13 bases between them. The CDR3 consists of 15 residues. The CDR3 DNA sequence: TGTGCCAGCTCACGGACTACAGGGAGCTCCTACGAGCAGTACTTC. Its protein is CASSRTTGSSYEQYF.

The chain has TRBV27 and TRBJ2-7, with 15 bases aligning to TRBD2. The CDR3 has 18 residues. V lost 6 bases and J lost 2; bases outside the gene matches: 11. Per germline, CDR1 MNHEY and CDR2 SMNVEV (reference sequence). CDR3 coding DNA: TGTGCCAGCAGCCATCCGGGACTAGCGGGAGGAAAACCCTACGAGCAGTACTTC. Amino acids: CASSHPGLAGGKPYEQYF.

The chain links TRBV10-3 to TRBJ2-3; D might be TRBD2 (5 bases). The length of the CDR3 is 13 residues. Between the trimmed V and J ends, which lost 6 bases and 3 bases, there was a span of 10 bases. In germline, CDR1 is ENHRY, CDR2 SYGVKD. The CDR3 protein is CAIRYSGTDTQYF. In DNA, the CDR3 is TGTGCCATCAGGTACTCGGGGACAGATACGCAGTATTTT.

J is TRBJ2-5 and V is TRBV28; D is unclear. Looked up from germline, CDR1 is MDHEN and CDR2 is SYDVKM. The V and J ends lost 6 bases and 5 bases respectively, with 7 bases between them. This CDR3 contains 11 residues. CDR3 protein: CASSPMETQYF. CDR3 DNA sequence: TGTGCCAGCAGCCCTATGGAGACCCAGTACTTC.

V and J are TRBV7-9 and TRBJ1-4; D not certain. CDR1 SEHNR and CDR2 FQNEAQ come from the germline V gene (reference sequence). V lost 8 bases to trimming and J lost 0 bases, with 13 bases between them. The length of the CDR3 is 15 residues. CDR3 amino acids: CASGLGFATNEKLFF. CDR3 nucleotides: TGTGCCAGCGGTCTCGGGTTTGCAACTAATGAAAAACTGTTTTTT.

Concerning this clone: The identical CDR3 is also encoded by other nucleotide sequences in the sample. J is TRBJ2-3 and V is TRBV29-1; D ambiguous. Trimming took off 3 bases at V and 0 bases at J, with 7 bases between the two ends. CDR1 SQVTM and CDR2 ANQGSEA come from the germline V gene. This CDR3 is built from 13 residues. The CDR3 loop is CSVEWSSTDTQYF. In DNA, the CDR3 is TGCAGCGTTGAGTGGTCTAGCACAGATACGCAGTATTTT.

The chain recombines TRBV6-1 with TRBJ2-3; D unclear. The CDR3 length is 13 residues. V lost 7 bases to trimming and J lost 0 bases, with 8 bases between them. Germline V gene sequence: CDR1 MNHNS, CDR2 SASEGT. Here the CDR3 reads CASTLTSTDTQYF. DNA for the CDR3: TGTGCCAGCACCTTGACCAGCACAGATACGCAGTATTTT.

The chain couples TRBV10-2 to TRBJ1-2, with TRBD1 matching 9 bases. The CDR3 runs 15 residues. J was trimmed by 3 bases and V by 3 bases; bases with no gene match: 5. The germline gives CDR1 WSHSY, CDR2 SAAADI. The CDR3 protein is CASSDLRTGDYGYTF. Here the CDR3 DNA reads TGCGCCAGCAGTGACTTAAGGACAGGGGACTATGGCTACACCTTC.